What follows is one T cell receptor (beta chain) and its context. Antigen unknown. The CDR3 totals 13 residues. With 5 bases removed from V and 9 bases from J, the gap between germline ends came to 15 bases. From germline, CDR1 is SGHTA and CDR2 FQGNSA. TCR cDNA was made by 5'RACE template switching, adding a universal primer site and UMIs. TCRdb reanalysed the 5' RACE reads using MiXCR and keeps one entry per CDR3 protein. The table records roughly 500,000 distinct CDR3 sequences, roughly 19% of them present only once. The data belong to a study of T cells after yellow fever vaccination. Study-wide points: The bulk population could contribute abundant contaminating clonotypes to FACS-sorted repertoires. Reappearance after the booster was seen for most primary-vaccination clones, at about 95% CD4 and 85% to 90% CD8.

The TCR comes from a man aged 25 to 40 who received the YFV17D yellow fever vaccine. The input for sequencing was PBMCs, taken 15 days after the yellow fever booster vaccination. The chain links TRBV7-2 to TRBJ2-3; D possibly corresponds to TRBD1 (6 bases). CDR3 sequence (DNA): TGTGCCAGCAGCGGAACACAGGGAGTCACGCAGTATTTT. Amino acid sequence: CASSGTQGVTQYF. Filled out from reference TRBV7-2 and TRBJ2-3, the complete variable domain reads GAGVSQSPSNKVTEKGKDVELRCDPISGHTALYWYRQSLGQGLEFLIYFQGNSAPDKSGLPSDRFSAERTGGSVSTLTIQRTQQEDSAVYLCASSGTQGVTQYFGPGTRLTVL.